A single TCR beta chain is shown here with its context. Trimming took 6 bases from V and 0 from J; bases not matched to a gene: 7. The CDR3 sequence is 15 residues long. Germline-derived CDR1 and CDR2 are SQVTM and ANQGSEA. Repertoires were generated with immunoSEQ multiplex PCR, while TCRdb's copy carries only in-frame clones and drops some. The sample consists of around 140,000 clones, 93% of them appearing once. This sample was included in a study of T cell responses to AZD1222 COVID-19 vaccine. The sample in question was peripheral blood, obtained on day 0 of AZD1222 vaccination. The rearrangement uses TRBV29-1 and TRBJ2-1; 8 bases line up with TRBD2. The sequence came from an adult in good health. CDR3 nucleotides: TGCAGCGTGGAGCTAAGCGGGAGCTCCTACAATGAGCAGTTCTTC. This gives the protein CSVELSGSSYNEQFF.